The entry below gives a single TCR beta chain sequence along with its context. TCRdb reprocessed the 5' RACE reads and stores each CDR3 protein as one record, lacking DNA. The sample is made up of approximately 460,000 distinct CDR3 sequences, and the top ten hold approximately 7% of it. The sample originates from a study of T cells expressing NK-cell markers. The germline gives CDR1 SGHVS, CDR2 FNYEAQ. The CDR3 is made up of 17 amino acids. The sample taken for sequencing was blood T cells: a sorted CD56 or NKG2C T cell subset, CD4+ or CD8+ T cells, or bulk PBMC T cells (not recorded which). The clonotype was recovered from a woman between 18 and 69 years old in good health. The chain couples TRBV7-6 to TRBJ2-1; the D call from TCRdb, TRBD2, cannot be confirmed without DNA. The CDR3 spells CASSLVGLAGGMNEQFF. Together with reference TRBV7-6 and TRBJ2-1, the CDR3 gives the full variable domain: GAGVSQSPRYKVTKRGQDVALRCDPISGHVSLYWYRQALGQGPEFLTYFNYEAQQDKSGLPNDRFSAERPEGSISTLTIQRTEQRDSAMYRCASSLVGLAGGMNEQFFGPGTRLTVL.